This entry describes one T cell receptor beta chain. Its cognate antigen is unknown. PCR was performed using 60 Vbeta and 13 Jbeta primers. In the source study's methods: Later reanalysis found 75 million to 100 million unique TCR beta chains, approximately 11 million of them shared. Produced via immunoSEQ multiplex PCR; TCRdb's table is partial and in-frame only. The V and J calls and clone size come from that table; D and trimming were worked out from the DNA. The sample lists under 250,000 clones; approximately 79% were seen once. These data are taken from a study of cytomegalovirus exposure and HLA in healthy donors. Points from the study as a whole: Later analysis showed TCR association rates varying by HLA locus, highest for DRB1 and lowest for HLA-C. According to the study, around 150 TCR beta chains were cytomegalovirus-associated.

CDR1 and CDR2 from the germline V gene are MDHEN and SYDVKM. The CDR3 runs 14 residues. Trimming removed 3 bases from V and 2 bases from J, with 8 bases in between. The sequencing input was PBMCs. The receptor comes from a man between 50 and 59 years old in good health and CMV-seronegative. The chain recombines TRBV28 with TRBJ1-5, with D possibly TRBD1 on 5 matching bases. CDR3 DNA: TGTGCCAGCAGTTTCAGGGTCGGCAATCAGCCCCAGCATTTT. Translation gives CASSFRVGNQPQHF.